The entry below gives a single T cell receptor (beta chain) sequence along with its context. Antigen unknown. TCRdb processed the 5' RACE reads anew with MiXCR; each CDR3 protein has one entry. Of 550,000 to 700,000 distinct CDR3 sequences in the sample, about a sixth were seen once. These data belong to a study of T-cell memory formation after mild COVID-19. Study context: Largely donor-specific TCR clusters were found. Findings and limits, study-wide: Day 15 to 85 contracting clones showed balanced CD4/CD8; day 15 to 37 expanders favored CD4+.

V lost 2 bases to trimming and J lost 1 base; unmatched junction nucleotides: 12. Germline CDR1 DFQATT, CDR2 SNEGSKA (reference sequence). CDR3 length: 20 residues. The rearrangement joins TRBV20-1 to TRBJ2-1, with 15 bases identical to TRBD2. This TCR was sampled from an adult woman who had mild COVID-19 (a few samples of this study predate the infection). Cell type and time point are not known. The sample was PBMCs or a T cell subset sorted from them (not recorded which). The CDR3 here is CSARPPAGTSGGKSYNEQFF. CDR3 DNA: TGCAGTGCTAGACCACCCGCCGGGACTAGCGGGGGGAAATCCTACAATGAGCAGTTCTTC.